These 24 T cell receptor beta chains share one sample of origin, sequenced in a study of T-cell reconstitution after alpha-beta-depleted transplantation in children. As it was prepared, the TCRbeta library received unique molecular identifiers. Each CDR3 protein is one row after TCRdb ran MiXCR on the PCR reads. In the table there are some 590,000 distinct CDR3 sequences, 10% of which are singletons. The sample in question was PBMCs from the stem cell graft donor, obtained from the stem cell graft. All receptors come from a human donor who donated a stem cell graft to a child with acute myeloid leukemia.

This clonotype occurred a few times. The rearrangement uses TRBV9 and TRBJ2-7; 8 nucleotides align to TRBD1. V dropped 1 base and J dropped 7; count of bases not matched to a gene: 7. The CDR3 is made up of 14 amino acids. Germline V gene data show CDR1 as SGDLS and CDR2 as YYNGEE. The CDR3 region has the DNA TGTGCCAGCAGCGTATTCCAGGGGGCACGGGAGCAGTACTTC. This translates into CASSVFQGAREQYF.

This chain uses TRBV5-1 with TRBJ2-1; D unresolved. Germline values: CDR1 SGHRS, CDR2 YFSETQ. The CDR3 has 14 residues. The V gene lost 1 base and the J gene lost 1 base, with 6 bases spanning the gap. The CDR3 loop reads CASSLIVSYNEQFF. CDR3 bases: TGCGCCAGCAGCTTGATAGTTTCCTACAATGAGCAGTTCTTC. Full variable domain (remainder filled in from reference TRBV5-1 and TRBJ2-1): KAGVTQTPRYLIKTRGQQVTLSCSPISGHRSVSWYQQTPGQGLQFLFEYFSETQRNKGNFPGRFSGRQFSNSRSEMNVSTLELGDSALYLCASSLIVSYNEQFFGPGTRLTVL.

This clonotype was seen more than once but under ten times. This chain links TRBV24-1 with TRBJ1-1; D gene uncertain. The CDR3 has 11 residues. V lost 0 bases, J lost 9 bases, and 4 bases lay in between. Germline CDR1 is KGHDR and CDR2 is SFDVKD. The CDR3 reads CATSDLTQAFF. DNA for the CDR3: TGTGCCACCAGTGATTTGACCCAAGCTTTCTTT.

V and J are TRBV20-1 and TRBJ2-1, with TRBD2 matching 9 bases. The trim removed 6 bases at V and 5 bases at J, leaving 8 bases unmatched. The CDR3 spans 14 residues. CDR1 is DFQATT and CDR2 is SNEGSKA in the germline V gene (reference sequence). The CDR3: CSAGVAGGHNEQFF. In DNA, the CDR3 is TGCAGTGCCGGTGTGGCGGGAGGGCACAATGAGCAGTTCTTC.

This clonotype was observed a handful of times. V gene TRBV7-3 combines with J gene TRBJ2-1; D gene unclear. Trimming left V 5 bases short and J 6 bases short, with 17 bases between. The germline gives CDR1 SGHTA, CDR2 FQGTGA. The CDR3 is made up of 15 amino acids. CDR3: CASSPYLSRTNEQFF. In DNA, the CDR3 is TGTGCCAGCAGCCCATATCTCAGCAGGACCAATGAGCAGTTCTTC. Using reference TRBV7-3 and TRBJ2-1 for the parts outside the CDR3, the full variable domain is GAGVSQTPSNKVTEKGKYVELRCDPISGHTALYWYRQSLGQGPEFLIYFQGTGAADDSGLPNDRFFAVRPEGSVSTLKIQRTERGDSAVYLCASSPYLSRTNEQFFGPGTRLTVL.

As to this clonotype: A much more abundant neighbour one base away suggests this may be a read error. This chain joins TRBV25-1 and TRBJ2-1, with TRBD2 identical over 8 bases. V shed 4 bases, J shed 4 bases, and the junction held 15 bases outside the gene matches. Germline lookup yields CDR1 MGHDK and CDR2 SYGVNS. The CDR3 is 18 amino acids. DNA of the CDR3: TGTGCCAGCAGTGTTCGTCGTCGGACTAGCAGGAATTACAATGAGCAGTTCTTC. This gives the protein CASSVRRRTSRNYNEQFF.

CDR3 residues: CSASTSGIAKNIQYF. CDR3 nucleotide sequence: TGCAGTGCTAGTACTAGCGGGATTGCCAAAAACATTCAGTACTTC. The chain is built from TRBV20-1 and TRBJ2-4; TRBD2 matches 10 bases. CDR1 DFQATT and CDR2 SNEGSKA come from the germline V gene (reference sequence). The J segment lost 1 base and the V segment lost 3 bases, leaving 3 bases of the junction unmatched. The CDR3 totals 15 residues.

This clonotype was observed a single time. The J gene is TRBJ2-1, the V gene TRBV7-3; D is perhaps TRBD1 (5 bases). The germline CDR1 and CDR2 sequences are SGHTA and FQGTGA. The CDR3 is 14 residues long. V gave up 3 bases and J gave up 5 bases, with 11 bases separating them. Here the CDR3 reads CASSFRTQNNEQFF. The CDR3 DNA follows: TGTGCCAGCAGCTTCAGGACACAAAACAATGAGCAGTTCTTC.

Only a few counts were recorded for this clonotype. J is TRBJ2-2 and V is TRBV5-6; TRBD2 is a possible D gene (6 bases). The germline V gene encodes CDR1 SGHDT and CDR2 YYEEEE. The CDR3 covers 15 residues. Trimming pared 1 base from V and 1 base from J, leaving 8 bases between. The DNA of the CDR3 is TGTGCCAGCAGCTTGTACGGGGGGAACACCGGGGAGCTGTTTTTT. Its protein product is CASSLYGGNTGELFF. The variable domain in full, with the rest retrieved from reference TRBV5-6 and TRBJ2-2, is DAGVTQSPTHLIKTRGQQVTLRCSPKSGHDTVSWYQQALGQGPQFIFQYYEEEERQRGNFPDRFSGHQFPNYSSELNVNALLLGDSALYLCASSLYGGNTGELFFGEGSRLTVL.

This clonotype has just a few counts. This chain links TRBV6-2 or TRBV6-3 with TRBJ1-3; no definite D call. CDR3 size: 17 residues. Trimming removed 5 bases from V and 1 base from J, with 18 bases in between. Germline V gene data show CDR1 as MNHEY and CDR2 as SVGEGT. The CDR3 loop is CASSPLFNAGSGNTIYF. DNA for the CDR3: TGTGCCAGCAGTCCACTCTTTAACGCCGGATCTGGAAACACCATATATTTT.

The chain employs TRBV18 and TRBJ1-1, with unresolved D. Trimming removed 3 bases from V and 0 bases from J, with 14 bases in between. Per the germline V gene, CDR1 is KGHSH and CDR2 is LQKENI. There are 16 residues in the CDR3. CDR3 residues: CASSPSVTAMNTEAFF. DNA of the CDR3: TGTGCCAGCTCACCGTCGGTAACAGCAATGAACACTGAAGCTTTCTTT.

The chain has TRBV20-1 and TRBJ2-1; 7 bases map to TRBD2. V lost 0 bases to trimming and J lost 2 bases; unmatched junction nucleotides: 10. Germline values: CDR1 DFQATT, CDR2 SNEGSKA (reference sequence). This CDR3 is 17 amino acids long. As DNA, the CDR3 is TGCAGTGCTAGAGAAGCGGAAGCGGGACCGACCTACAATGAGCAGTTCTTC. This encodes CSAREAEAGPTYNEQFF.

This clonotype has at least ten counts. This chain joins TRBV27 and TRBJ2-7; 14 bases are shared with TRBD2. The V gene's germline CDR1 is MNHEY and CDR2 SMNVEV (reference sequence). V gave up 5 bases and J gave up 4 bases; unmatched junction bases: 7. The CDR3 loop spans 16 amino acids. CDR3: CASSMGLAGVGYEQYF. CDR3 DNA: TGTGCCAGCAGTATGGGACTAGCGGGAGTCGGGTACGAGCAGTACTTC.

This clonotype was recorded many times. The chain employs TRBV7-2 and TRBJ2-7, with 8 bases that match TRBD2. Trimming removed 2 bases from V and 7 bases from J; junction bases left unmatched: 4. The CDR3 has 13 residues. Germline V gene sequence: CDR1 SGHTA, CDR2 FQGNSA. The CDR3 DNA sequence: TGTGCCAGCAGCTTAACTAGCGGTGGAGAGCAGTACTTC. It is translated as CASSLTSGGEQYF.

This clonotype was observed at least ten times. This sequence joins TRBV12-3 or TRBV12-4 and TRBJ1-1, with a tentative D call TRBD1 (6 bases). Trimming shortened V by 6 bases and J by 1 base, and 15 bases separated the two germline ends. The CDR3 is 15 amino acids. Here the CDR3 reads CASSRVAQGNTEAFF. The CDR3 DNA is TGTGCCAGCAGCAGGGTAGCACAGGGGAACACTGAAGCTTTCTTT.

This clonotype was found many times. The chain recombines TRBV25-1 with TRBJ2-5; TRBD1 is a possible D gene (6 bases). The ends were cut back, 5 bases at V and 5 bases at J, with 18 bases in the middle. The CDR3 consists of 15 residues. CDR1 and CDR2 from the germline V gene are MGHDK and SYGVNS. CDR3 loop: CASSRTRGGLETQYF. The CDR3 DNA sequence: TGTGCCAGCAGTCGAACCAGGGGCGGCCTGGAGACCCAGTACTTC.

This rearrangement joins TRBV4-2 to TRBJ2-7; tentative D call: TRBD2 (6 bases). V was shortened by 2 bases and J by 1 base, with 15 bases between the two germline ends. This CDR3 spans 16 amino acids. Germline lookup yields CDR1 LGHNA and CDR2 YNFKEQ. CDR3 residues: CASSQPPPSGSYEQYF. In nucleotides, the CDR3 is TGTGCCAGCAGCCAACCCCCCCCGAGCGGGTCCTACGAGCAGTACTTC.

This clonotype was counted ten times or more. The chain employs TRBV6-5 and TRBJ2-1; D possibly corresponds to TRBD2 (5 bases). CDR3 length: 14 amino acids. V was shortened by 7 bases and J by 4 bases, with 14 bases between the two germline ends. Germline loops: CDR1 MNHEY, CDR2 SVGAGI. CDR3 sequence: CASILGPGYNEQFF. The CDR3 nucleotides are TGTGCCAGCATACTAGGGCCGGGGTACAATGAGCAGTTCTTC.

The table lists this clonotype with a count of one. The chain couples TRBV11-1 to TRBJ2-2, with D possibly matching TRBD2 (5 bases). This CDR3 region has 15 residues. Looked up from germline, CDR1 is SGHAT and CDR2 is FQDESV (reference sequence). V was trimmed by 4 bases and J by 4 bases, leaving 13 bases between them. CDR3 nucleotides: TGTGCCAGCAGCTGGACTCAGATACCCACCGGGGAGCTGTTTTTT. Protein: CASSWTQIPTGELFF.

This clonotype was found many times. V and J are TRBV20-1 and TRBJ2-5, with D tentatively TRBD1 or TRBD2 (6 bases each). The CDR3 totals 14 residues. Between the trimmed V and J ends, which lost 5 bases and 4 bases, there was a span of 17 bases. Germline V lookup: CDR1 DFQATT, CDR2 SNEGSKA (reference sequence). CDR3 DNA: TGCAGTGCTTCCCCAGGTGGGGGGCCAGAGACCCAGTACTTC. Protein: CSASPGGGPETQYF.

This clonotype has just a few counts. The rearrangement joins TRBV20-1 to TRBJ2-1; the D is unclear. Germline CDR1 is DFQATT and CDR2 is SNEGSKA (reference sequence). The CDR3 contains 13 residues. V was pared by 6 bases and J by 2 bases, with 11 bases between. The chain's CDR3 is CSARTPAYNEQFF. The CDR3 coding sequence is TGCAGTGCACGGACGCCGGCCTACAATGAGCAGTTCTTC.

The chain has TRBV20-1 and TRBJ2-1; 8 nucleotides agree with TRBD2. CDR3 length: 14 residues. After removal of 5 bases from V and 7 bases from J, the junction contained 10 bases not matched to a gene. Germline V gives CDR1 DFQATT, CDR2 SNEGSKA (reference sequence). CDR3 amino acids: CSASNGRVLNEQFF. The CDR3 DNA is TGCAGTGCTTCCAACGGGAGGGTCTTGAATGAGCAGTTCTTC.

The chain uses TRBV10-3 and TRBJ2-5; tentative D call: TRBD2 (5 bases). The V end lost 2 bases, the J end lost 1 base, and 8 bases lay between the germline ends. This CDR3 comprises 14 residues. From germline, CDR1 is ENHRY and CDR2 SYGVKD. CDR3 sequence reads: CAISEARAQETQYF. DNA for the CDR3: TGTGCCATCAGTGAGGCGCGGGCCCAAGAGACCCAGTACTTC.

The sample holds a few counts of this clonotype. The rearrangement uses TRBV6-5 and TRBJ2-3; D might be TRBD2 (5 bases). V lost 0 bases and J 2 bases, leaving 12 bases between the germline ends. The CDR3 has 16 amino acids. Per the germline V gene, CDR1 is MNHEY and CDR2 is SVGAGI. CDR3 in DNA: TGTGCCAGCAGTTACTCGAGAACAGACTACACAGATACGCAGTATTTT. Amino acid sequence: CASSYSRTDYTDTQYF.